A single sample is the source of the 25 T cell receptor beta chains below, sequenced in a study of Ad26.COV2.S vaccination and SARS-CoV-2 variants. Method: immunoSEQ multiplex PCR; TCRdb's copy keeps in-frame clones and lacks some. This table has 350,000 to 450,000 clones, over 75% appearing once. Treatment indicated: roughly 18 received Ad26.COV2.S at low or high dose, single or two shots; several received placebo; per-sample allocation not given. Each sample was drawn 63 days after the first injection (of vaccine or placebo). The sample was peripheral blood, taken in a trial of Ad26.COV2.S vaccine versus placebo. Receptor source: a person between 18 and 59 years old who received the Ad26.COV2.S COVID-19 vaccine or a placebo.

The chain has TRBV2 and TRBJ2-7; D is unclear. V lost 1 base and J lost 6, with 4 bases in between. This CDR3 is built from 11 residues. The germline CDR1 and CDR2 sequences are SNHLY and FYNNEI. CDR3 loop: CASSEGGEQYF. The DNA of the CDR3 is TGTGCCAGCAGTGAAGGGGGCGAGCAGTACTTC.

The chain combines TRBV5-8 with TRBJ2-3; D is unclear. V shed 0 bases and J shed 2 bases, with 10 bases lying between them. The CDR3 spans 15 residues. CDR1 is SGHTS and CDR2 is YDEGEE in the germline V gene. Written as DNA, the CDR3 is TGTGCCAGCAGCTTGGTGGGCGGTCCCACAGATACGCAGTATTTT. Its translation is CASSLVGGPTDTQYF.

The chain has TRBV11-2 and TRBJ2-5; possible D gene TRBD1, 5 bases. The CDR3 consists of 11 residues. Germline lookup yields CDR1 SGHAT and CDR2 FQNNGV. CDR3 protein: CAAGNQETQYF. As DNA, the CDR3 is TGTGCAGCAGGGAACCAAGAGACCCAGTACTTC.

V usage is TRBV29-1 and J usage is TRBJ2-3, with 9 positions matching TRBD2. The CDR3 length is 15 residues. Germline V gene lookup returns CDR1 SQVTM and CDR2 ANQGSEA. V shed 4 bases, J shed 2 bases, and the junction held 7 bases outside the gene matches. The CDR3: CSVASSGTPTDTQYF. The CDR3 coding sequence is TGCAGCGTTGCTTCTAGCGGGACCCCCACAGATACGCAGTATTTT.

The rearrangement uses TRBV15 and TRBJ2-3; 11 nucleotides match TRBD2. V was clipped by 5 bases and J by 4 bases; unmatched bases: 8. Germline CDR1 LNHNV, CDR2 YYDKDF (reference sequence). This CDR3 region has 16 residues. The CDR3 DNA follows: TGTGCCACCAGCGATGTCCTGGGACTAGCGGCAGATACGCAGTATTTT. It specifies CATSDVLGLAADTQYF.

This chain uses TRBV14 with TRBJ2-7, with 10 bases that match TRBD1. The germline V gene has CDR1 SGHDN and CDR2 FVKESK. With 1 base clipped from V and 3 bases from J, the junction kept 3 bases outside the gene matches. This CDR3 is built from 15 residues. The CDR3 protein is CASSQVGTGVYEQYF. In DNA form, the CDR3 reads TGTGCCAGCAGCCAAGTTGGGACAGGGGTCTACGAGCAGTACTTC.

The DNA for the CDR3 is TGTGCCAGCAGCCTGAGCGGTCAGCCCCAGCATTTT. It encodes CASSLSGQPQHF. The chain recombines TRBV5-6 with TRBJ1-5; D remains ambiguous. Deletions cut 4 bases from V and 6 bases from J, with 8 bases between. Germline V gene data show CDR1 as SGHDT and CDR2 as YYEEEE. The CDR3 loop spans 12 amino acids.

The V gene is TRBV14, the J gene TRBJ1-2; 8 bases fit TRBD1. CDR1 is SGHDN and CDR2 is FVKESK in the germline V gene. CDR3 size: 15 residues. V gave up 3 bases and J gave up 8 bases; unmatched junction bases: 11. CDR3 DNA sequence: TGTGCCAGCAGCCATCCCGGACAGGGACCCGTCGGCTACACCTTC. Its translation: CASSHPGQGPVGYTF.

The CDR3 sequence is CASSLGLAGDSEQFF. The CDR3 DNA sequence: TGTGCCAGTAGCCTCGGACTAGCGGGAGACAGTGAGCAGTTCTTC. The chain joins TRBV19 to TRBJ2-1; 13 nucleotides agree with TRBD2. CDR1 and CDR2 from the germline V gene are LNHDA and SQIVND (reference sequence). The V segment lost 6 bases and the J segment 9 bases; nucleotides outside the gene matches: 8. The CDR3 has 15 residues.

The chain combines TRBV7-8 with TRBJ2-3; D uncertain. Trimming took off 1 base at V and 2 bases at J, with 7 bases between the two ends. This CDR3 spans 14 amino acids. Germline V gene sequence: CDR1 SGHVS, CDR2 FQNEAQ. The CDR3 loop reads CASSLGDSTDTQYF. For the CDR3, the DNA is TGTGCCAGCAGCTTAGGGGATTCCACAGATACGCAGTATTTT.

V is TRBV11-3 and J is TRBJ2-1; 7 nucleotides agree with TRBD2. The CDR3 covers 15 residues. With 2 bases clipped from V and 6 bases from J, the junction kept 7 bases outside the gene matches. Germline CDR1 reads SGHNT; CDR2 reads YENEEA. CDR3 in DNA: TGTGCCAGCAGCTTATTTGCGGGAGTAATCAATGAGCAGTTCTTC. The encoded protein is CASSLFAGVINEQFF.

The chain employs TRBV5-1 and TRBJ2-3; D is perhaps TRBD2 (5 bases). Germline CDR1 and CDR2: SGHRS and YFSETQ. This CDR3 contains 16 residues. Trimming pared 0 bases from V and 4 bases from J, leaving 15 bases between. CDR3 amino acids: CASSLESGSPPDTQYF. In DNA, the CDR3 is TGCGCCAGCAGCTTGGAGTCGGGGTCCCCCCCAGATACGCAGTATTTT. Together with reference TRBV5-1 and TRBJ2-3, the CDR3 gives the full variable domain: KAGVTQTPRYLIKTRGQQVTLSCSPISGHRSVSWYQQTPGQGLQFLFEYFSETQRNKGNFPGRFSGRQFSNSRSEMNVSTLELGDSALYLCASSLESGSPPDTQYFGPGTRLTVL.

This clone was seen once. This chain links TRBV25-1 with TRBJ2-5; 7 bases line up with TRBD1. The CDR3 spans 14 residues. V shed 8 bases and J 5 bases; nucleotides not matched to a gene: 11. Per the germline V gene, CDR1 is MGHDK and CDR2 is SYGVNS. The CDR3 DNA reads as TGTGCCAGCGGCGCCGACAGGGTACGTGAGACCCAGTACTTC. It encodes CASGADRVRETQYF.

The rearrangement uses TRBV15 and TRBJ1-1, with D hard to call. CDR1 LNHNV and CDR2 YYDKDF come from the germline V gene (reference sequence). The V end lost 1 base, the J end lost 1 base, and 4 bases lay between the germline ends. The CDR3 length is 13 residues. The CDR3 region is CATSRASNTEAFF. DNA for the CDR3: TGTGCCACCAGCAGAGCATCGAACACTGAAGCTTTCTTT. Full variable domain (missing parts from reference TRBV15 and TRBJ1-1): DAMVIQNPRYQVTQFGKPVTLSCSQTLNHNVMYWYQQKSSQAPKLLFHYYDKDFNNEADTPDNFQSRRPNTSFCFLDIRSPGLGDTAMYLCATSRASNTEAFFGQGTRLTVV.

This chain uses TRBV5-1 with TRBJ2-7, with TRBD2 matching 13 bases. Trimming removed 3 bases from V and 6 bases from J; junction bases left unmatched: 6. The CDR3 length is 15 residues. Germline assignment: CDR1 SGHRS and CDR2 YFSETQ. The DNA of the CDR3 is TGCGCCAGCAGCTCGGGACTAGCGGGATCAGGCGAGCAGTACTTC. Translated: CASSSGLAGSGEQYF.

The chain has TRBV19 and TRBJ2-3; D is unresolved. The germline gives CDR1 LNHDA, CDR2 SQIVND (reference sequence). CDR3 length equals 14 residues. Trimming cost V 1 base and J 4 bases, with 9 bases left between them. This CDR3 reads CASSIAFGPDTQYF. DNA of the CDR3: TGTGCCAGTAGTATAGCTTTCGGCCCAGATACGCAGTATTTT.

The chain has TRBV11-3 and TRBJ1-2; TRBD1 matches 11 bases. J gave up 6 bases and V 5 bases, and 5 bases lay outside the gene matches. Germline-derived CDR1 and CDR2 are SGHNT and YENEEA. CDR3 length: 14 amino acids. The CDR3: CASSAGQGADGYTF. The CDR3, as DNA: TGTGCCAGCAGCGCCGGACAGGGGGCGGATGGCTACACCTTC.

J is TRBJ2-2 and V is TRBV19; 11 bases line up with TRBD1. The germline CDR1 and CDR2 sequences are LNHDA and SQIVND (reference sequence). Germline trimming cut 6 bases from V and 5 bases from J; bases unmatched to any gene: 5. The CDR3 is made up of 15 amino acids. CDR3 amino acids: CASSPGTGGTGELFF. CDR3 in DNA: TGTGCCAGTAGCCCCGGGACAGGGGGGACCGGGGAGCTGTTTTTT.

The gene calls are TRBV5-1 and TRBJ1-3, with D uncertain. The CDR3 loop spans 13 amino acids. V dropped 5 bases and J dropped 6 bases, with 12 bases sitting between them. Germline lookup yields CDR1 SGHRS and CDR2 YFSETQ. The CDR3: CASSFDTKNTIYF. The CDR3 DNA reads TGCGCCAGCAGTTTCGACACTAAAAACACCATATATTTT.

J is TRBJ2-2 and V is TRBV11-2; D possibly corresponds to TRBD2 (5 bases). The CDR3 length is 19 residues. The germline gives CDR1 SGHAT, CDR2 FQNNGV. The germline V and J ends were trimmed by 0 bases and 4 bases, with 21 bases remaining between them. Here the CDR3 DNA reads TGTGCCAGCAGCTTAGATGAGGGATTTCTCGGGTTGGGCACCGGGGAGCTGTTTTTT. Translated: CASSLDEGFLGLGTGELFF. Together with reference TRBV11-2 and TRBJ2-2, the CDR3 gives the full variable domain: EAGVAQSPRYKIIEKRQSVAFWCNPISGHATLYWYQQILGQGPKLLIQFQNNGVVDDSQLPKDRFSAERLKGVDSTLKIQPAKLEDSAVYLCASSLDEGFLGLGTGELFFGEGSRLTVL.

The rearrangement uses TRBV5-1 and TRBJ2-5; tentatively, D is TRBD1 (7 bases). The length of the CDR3 is 15 residues. The V gene lost 4 bases and the J gene lost 5 bases, with 18 bases spanning the gap. Germline loops: CDR1 SGHRS, CDR2 YFSETQ. The CDR3: CASSRYRGAGETQYF. The CDR3 bases are TGCGCCAGCAGCCGTTACAGGGGTGCGGGGGAGACCCAGTACTTC.

The chain combines TRBV19 with TRBJ1-2; D gene ambiguous. V was trimmed by 6 bases and J by 4 bases, leaving 12 bases between them. The CDR3 contains 13 residues. The germline V gene has CDR1 LNHDA and CDR2 SQIVND (reference sequence). The CDR3 here is CASSMDGSYGYTF. Here the CDR3 DNA reads TGTGCCAGTAGCATGGACGGGTCCTATGGCTACACCTTC.

This chain uses TRBV7-8 with TRBJ2-7, with a tentative D call TRBD1 (5 bases). This CDR3 comprises 13 residues. Germline CDR1 reads SGHVS; CDR2 reads FQNEAQ. Deletions cut 2 bases from V and 5 bases from J, with 10 bases between. The CDR3 nucleotides read TGTGCCAGCAGCTTACGGACAAGCGACGAGCAGTACTTC. Amino acids: CASSLRTSDEQYF.

This chain links TRBV5-1 with TRBJ2-5, with D possibly matching TRBD1 (6 bases). Germline values: CDR1 SGHRS, CDR2 YFSETQ. This CDR3 has 13 residues. V gave up 4 bases and J gave up 5 bases, with 12 bases separating them. The CDR3 DNA reads as TGCGCCAGCAGCCGGGACATCCGGGAGACCCAGTACTTC. Encoded protein: CASSRDIRETQYF.

This clone came up once. The J gene is TRBJ2-3, the V gene TRBV18, with 10 bases matching TRBD2. This CDR3 spans 18 amino acids. The V gene end was trimmed by 1 base and the J gene end by 5 bases; junction bases not matched to a gene: 12. The germline CDR1 and CDR2 sequences are KGHSH and LQKENI. CDR3 DNA: TGTGCCAGCTCACCACTGGTCCTAGCGGGAGCTCGGGGAGATACGCAGTATTTT. This translates into CASSPLVLAGARGDTQYF.